This T cell receptor beta chain comes out of a study of technical replicates of blood from a few donors. Some clones are missing from TCRdb's copy, which holds only in-frame ones; the method was immunoSEQ multiplex PCR. The sample has approximately 81,000 clones; approximately 95% are singletons. V was trimmed by 1 base and J by 3 bases, leaving 8 bases between them. CDR1 is SGHDT, CDR2 YYEEEE, per germline. This CDR3 comprises 14 residues. The source of this sequence is a human donor in good health. The sequenced material came from T cells isolated from PBMCs. The J gene is TRBJ1-5, the V gene TRBV5-6; TRBD1 is a possible D gene (6 bases). For the CDR3, the DNA is TGTGCCAGCAGCTTGACAGGGAACAATCAGCCCCAGCATTTT. This translates into CASSLTGNNQPQHF.